Sequencing of this TCR beta chain was carried out in a study of molecular identifiers for immune sequencing clone quantification. Naive CD8 T cells were sorted as CD8+CD4-CCR7+CD45RA+. As for this clonotype: The antigen remains undetermined.

Study-level results: Clones of above 20 RNA copies carried over 97% of effector molecules; in naive cells they carried under 1%.

The CDR3 spans 17 residues. V was shortened by 0 bases and J by 1 base, with 15 bases between the two germline ends. Previously described methods with listed TCR primers produced the bulk TCR libraries. TCRdb reprocessed the PCR reads with MiXCR, giving one entry per CDR3 protein. The sample has a few hundred thousand distinct CDR3 sequences; over 20% are singletons. Material: naive CD8+ T cells from blood, with Jurkat cell RNA spiked in. Specified subset: FACS-sorted CD8+CD4-CCR7+CD45RA+ naive T cells. The J gene is TRBJ1-1, the V gene TRBV12-3 or TRBV12-4, with a weak D call TRBD1 (5 bases). This TCR was sampled from a human donor in good health. Some libraries in this study had Jurkat cell RNA spiked in. The CDR3 here is CASSLAPPGRENTEAFF. The CDR3 coding sequence is TGTGCCAGCAGTTTAGCGCCCCCAGGGAGGGAGAACACTGAAGCTTTCTTT.